This T cell receptor beta chain was sequenced for a study of technical replicates of blood from several donors. The protocol was immunoSEQ multiplex PCR, while the TCRdb copy is restricted to in-frame clones and leaves out a portion. The sample lists some 79,000 clones, roughly 94% seen once, with roughly 0.26% in the top ten. The CDR3 spans 14 residues. The V gene's germline CDR1 is SNHLY and CDR2 FYNNEI. Trimming removed 11 bases from V and 0 bases from J; junction bases left unmatched: 8. This TCR came from a human donor in good health. The sequenced sample was T cells isolated from PBMCs. The chain combines TRBV2 with TRBJ2-3, with 7 positions matching TRBD2. The CDR3 here is CAHLSGGSTDTQYF. The CDR3 DNA is TGTGCCCACCTCTCCGGGGGGAGCACAGATACGCAGTATTTT.